Detailed here is one TCR beta chain. TCRdb passed the 5' RACE reads through MiXCR, listing each CDR3 protein once. This sample has about 130,000 distinct CDR3 sequences, with about a tenth found just once. Germline V CDR1 and CDR2: MNHNS, SASEGT. The CDR3 spans 14 residues. J lost 10 bases, V lost 5 bases, and 10 bases had no gene match. These data come from a study of CD8 T cells in ankylosing spondylitis. This clonotype originated in a male donor with ankylosing spondylitis or in good health (not recorded which). Sequencing was carried out using blood, either unsorted or a sorted T cell fraction (not recorded which). The chain has TRBV6-1 and TRBJ1-2; 10 bases match TRBD1. This chain's CDR3 is CASSTPGQGLYYTF. CDR3 DNA: TGTGCCAGCAGTACCCCGGGACAGGGGCTCTACTACACCTTC.